The 32 T cell receptor beta chains below come from one sample, sequenced in a study of blood T cell repertoires in COVID-19. Profiled with immunoSEQ multiplex PCR; TCRdb holds only in-frame clones, not every one. The table lists roughly 160,000 clones, 88% of them singletons. Sequencing used peripheral blood. The receptor set was obtained from a man between 50 and 59 years old who had recovered from COVID-19.

Only one count was recorded for this clone. V usage is TRBV5-1 and J usage is TRBJ1-6; TRBD1 matches 10 bases. Germline V gives CDR1 SGHRS, CDR2 YFSETQ. This CDR3 has 15 residues. V was pared by 1 base and J by 6 bases, with 1 base of the junction left unmatched. The CDR3 sequence is CASSLWDRGNSPLHF. The CDR3 DNA is TGCGCCAGCAGCTTGTGGGACAGGGGTAATTCACCCCTCCACTTT.

The chain has TRBV28 and TRBJ2-5, with 11 bases that match TRBD2. The germline CDR1 and CDR2 sequences are MDHEN and SYDVKM. With V trimmed by 6 bases and J by 3 bases, 3 bases remained unmatched. The CDR3 sequence is 14 residues long. This chain's CDR3 is CASRVAGGEETQYF. The CDR3 DNA reads as TGTGCCAGCAGGGTAGCGGGGGGGGAAGAGACCCAGTACTTC.

The genes are TRBV24-1 and TRBJ1-5, with TRBD1 as a possible D gene (6 bases). Germline V gene lookup returns CDR1 KGHDR and CDR2 SFDVKD. V lost 4 bases and J lost 4, with 7 bases in between. CDR3 length equals 13 residues. In DNA form, the CDR3 reads TGTGCCACCAGTGAACAGGGTAATCAGCCCCAGCATTTT. This codes for CATSEQGNQPQHF.

The genes are TRBV11-2 and TRBJ2-3, with 11 bases identical to TRBD2. After removal of 5 bases from V and 0 bases from J, the junction contained 4 bases not matched to a gene. CDR3 length: 16 residues. Germline V gene sequence: CDR1 SGHAT, CDR2 FQNNGV. CDR3 residues: CASSPRLAGSTDTQYF. CDR3 DNA sequence: TGTGCCAGCAGCCCCCGACTAGCGGGAAGCACAGATACGCAGTATTTT. The entire variable domain, with the rest obtained from reference TRBV11-2 and TRBJ2-3, is as follows: EAGVAQSPRYKIIEKRQSVAFWCNPISGHATLYWYQQILGQGPKLLIQFQNNGVVDDSQLPKDRFSAERLKGVDSTLKIQPAKLEDSAVYLCASSPRLAGSTDTQYFGPGTRLTVL.

The chain carries TRBV5-6 and TRBJ2-3; a possible D gene is TRBD1 (5 bases). In germline, CDR1 is SGHDT, CDR2 YYEEEE. V dropped 4 bases and J dropped 1 base, with 10 bases sitting between them. The CDR3 has 14 residues. The CDR3 protein is CASSRSRGTDTQYF. The CDR3, as DNA: TGTGCCAGCAGCCGGAGCAGGGGCACAGATACGCAGTATTTT.

In its sample, this clone was seen once. The J gene is TRBJ2-5, the V gene TRBV16; D might be TRBD2 (6 bases). This CDR3 contains 14 residues. V lost 1 base and J lost 5, with 11 bases in between. Germline V gene lookup returns CDR1 KGHSY and CDR2 FQNENV. The CDR3: CASSQFAGMETQYF. Here the CDR3 DNA reads TGTGCCAGCAGCCAATTTGCGGGGATGGAGACCCAGTACTTC.

The chain couples TRBV27 to TRBJ2-1; the D is unclear. There are 12 residues in the CDR3. V dropped 4 bases and J dropped 6 bases, with 7 bases sitting between them. From germline, CDR1 is MNHEY and CDR2 SMNVEV (reference sequence). The CDR3 protein is CASSYYGNEQFF. CDR3 in DNA: TGTGCCAGCAGTTACTATGGCAATGAGCAGTTCTTC.

This chain joins TRBV6-6 and TRBJ1-1; possibly TRBD1 for D (5 bases). CDR3 size: 13 residues. V lost 4 bases to trimming and J lost 3 bases, with 9 bases between them. Germline lookup yields CDR1 MNHNY and CDR2 SVGAGI (reference sequence). The DNA of the CDR3 is TGTGCCAGCAGTTCCATCAGGGACACTGAAGCTTTCTTT. It encodes CASSSIRDTEAFF.

The chain uses TRBV7-8 and TRBJ2-7, with 11 bases matching TRBD2. CDR1 and CDR2 from the germline V gene are SGHVS and FQNEAQ. J lost 4 bases, V lost 1 base, and 9 bases had no gene match. The CDR3 spans 17 residues. CDR3 sequence: CASSLGPRLAGGYEQYF. The CDR3 coding sequence is TGTGCCAGCAGCTTAGGTCCTCGGCTAGCGGGAGGATACGAGCAGTACTTC. The variable domain in full, completed from reference TRBV7-8 and TRBJ2-7, reads GAGVSQSPRYKVAKRGQDVALRCDPISGHVSLFWYQQALGQGPEFLTYFQNEAQLDKSGLPSDRFFAERPEGSVSTLKIQRTQQEDSAVYLCASSLGPRLAGGYEQYFGPGTRLTVT.

CDR3 amino acids: CASSLGSGTEAFF. DNA for the CDR3: TGTGCCAGCAGCTTAGGTTCCGGGACTGAAGCTTTCTTT. The V and J genes are TRBV7-3 and TRBJ1-1; D unresolved. In germline, CDR1 is SGHTA, CDR2 FQGTGA. The germline V and J ends were trimmed by 2 bases and 5 bases, with 9 bases remaining between them. The CDR3 spans 13 residues.

The chain has TRBV5-1 and TRBJ2-5, with 7 bases aligning to TRBD2. Germline assignment: CDR1 SGHRS and CDR2 YFSETQ. The CDR3 spans 16 residues. J gave up 4 bases and V 0 bases, and 9 bases lay outside the gene matches. The DNA of the CDR3 is TGCGCCAGCAGCTTGGCCTCGGGGAGGGGACGAGAGACCCAGTACTTC. It encodes CASSLASGRGRETQYF.

J is TRBJ2-3 and V is TRBV9; 8 nucleotides agree with TRBD2. Germline trimming cut 4 bases from V and 6 bases from J; bases unmatched to any gene: 13. Per the germline V gene, CDR1 is SGDLS and CDR2 is YYNGEE. The CDR3 runs to 16 residues. The CDR3: CASSPGAGGPIDTQYF. DNA for the CDR3: TGTGCCAGCAGCCCAGGTGCGGGGGGCCCCATCGATACGCAGTATTTT.

This clone was found many times. This chain connects TRBV6-5 to TRBJ2-1, with D maybe TRBD2 (5 bases). The CDR3 is 13 residues long. CDR1 is MNHEY, CDR2 SVGAGI, per germline. Trimming cost V 6 bases and J 10 bases, with 16 bases left between them. The CDR3 region has the DNA TGTGCCAGCAGCCCCACCCTAACGGGGGAGCAGTTCTTC. This translates into CASSPTLTGEQFF.

This clone was recorded only once. CDR3 nucleotide sequence: TGTGCCTGGACCCCCGGGACAGGAAGGCTGGAGTATTTT. It encodes CAWTPGTGRLEYF. The genes are TRBV30 and TRBJ2-3; 8 bases are a match to TRBD1. The germline V gene has CDR1 GTSNPN and CDR2 SVGIG (reference sequence). CDR3 length: 13 residues. Trimming cost V 4 bases and J 13 bases; bases outside gene matches: 13.

This clone appeared once. The CDR3, as DNA: TGCGCCAGCAGCCCGCAGACCCCGGGAGGTAGGGCCTACGAGCAGTACTTC. Encoded protein: CASSPQTPGGRAYEQYF. The chain couples TRBV4-1 to TRBJ2-7; 7 bases line up with TRBD2. The CDR3 extends over 17 amino acids. After removal of 4 bases from V and 2 bases from J, the junction contained 14 bases not matched to a gene. CDR1 is MGHRA and CDR2 is YSYEKL in the germline V gene.

The chain couples TRBV28 to TRBJ1-1; maybe TRBD1 (5 bases). Germline V lookup: CDR1 MDHEN, CDR2 SYDVKM. V shed 3 bases and J shed 9 bases, with 11 bases lying between them. This CDR3 is built from 12 residues. The CDR3 loop is CASSFSGRKAFF. In nucleotides, the CDR3 is TGTGCCAGCAGTTTTTCAGGGCGGAAAGCTTTCTTT.

V and J are TRBV12-5 and TRBJ2-6; 7 nucleotides line up with TRBD2. Germline assignment: CDR1 LGHNT and CDR2 FRNRAP. The CDR3 is 19 amino acids. The trim removed 0 bases at V and 1 base at J, leaving 9 bases unmatched. The CDR3 sequence: CASGLVGSGEGSGANVLTF. The CDR3 DNA is TGTGCTAGTGGTTTGGTCGGTTCGGGGGAGGGGTCTGGGGCCAACGTCCTGACTTTC.

This chain links TRBV27 with TRBJ1-1; a weak D match, TRBD1 (6 bases). The V gene lost 0 bases and the J gene lost 1 base, with 12 bases spanning the gap. Germline V lookup: CDR1 MNHEY, CDR2 SMNVEV (reference sequence). The CDR3 sequence is 16 residues long. The CDR3 DNA follows: TGTGCCAGCAGTTTATCTCGGGGGGCCCCGAACACTGAAGCTTTCTTT. It codes for CASSLSRGAPNTEAFF.

Here the CDR3 reads CASSVGLLAGGVTGELFF. CDR3 bases: TGTGCCAGCAGCGTAGGCCTCCTAGCGGGAGGGGTCACCGGGGAGCTGTTTTTT. V gene TRBV9 combines with J gene TRBJ2-2, with 12 bases aligning to TRBD2. This CDR3 has 18 amino acids. Germline loops: CDR1 SGDLS, CDR2 YYNGEE. The J segment lost 4 bases and the V segment lost 0 bases, leaving 7 bases of the junction unmatched.

The chain links TRBV19 to TRBJ1-4; D is uncertain. Germline V CDR1 and CDR2: LNHDA, SQIVND (reference sequence). The CDR3 totals 15 residues. The V and J ends lost 5 bases and 2 bases respectively, with 12 bases between them. CDR3 bases: TGTGCCAGTAGTCTGCGAGGTACGACTAATGAAAAACTGTTTTTT. This codes for CASSLRGTTNEKLFF.

The CDR3 nucleotides are TGTGCCAGCAGCTTGGCTTCTGGAACTTCCTACGACGGGGAGCAGTACTTC. This translates into CASSLASGTSYDGEQYF. V usage is TRBV7-8 and J usage is TRBJ2-7; no reliable D call. From germline, CDR1 is SGHVS and CDR2 FQNEAQ. The CDR3 extends over 17 amino acids. V was shortened by 3 bases and J by 7 bases, with 25 bases between the two germline ends.

The chain uses TRBV7-2 and TRBJ1-1; 7 bases match TRBD1. The CDR3 has 15 residues. The V gene's germline CDR1 is SGHTA and CDR2 FQGNSA. V shed 5 bases, J shed 5 bases, and the junction held 11 bases outside the gene matches. The CDR3 loop reads CASSVGTALETEAFF. In DNA form, the CDR3 reads TGTGCCAGCAGCGTGGGGACAGCGCTAGAGACTGAAGCTTTCTTT.

This clone was observed a few times. This chain connects TRBV7-2 to TRBJ1-1, with 7 bases that match TRBD1. The J segment lost 5 bases and the V segment lost 5 bases, leaving 8 bases of the junction unmatched. The V gene's germline CDR1 is SGHTA and CDR2 FQGNSA. This CDR3 comprises 14 residues. Here the CDR3 DNA reads TGTGCCAGCAGCCCCCAGGGGGTACGGACTGAAGCTTTCTTT. This translates into CASSPQGVRTEAFF.

The chain carries TRBV6-1 and TRBJ1-1, with D unresolved. Germline V CDR1 and CDR2: MNHNS, SASEGT. Between the trimmed V and J ends, which lost 1 base and 2 bases, there was a span of 11 bases. The CDR3 covers 15 residues. CDR3 DNA sequence: TGTGCCAGCAGTGAAGGTAGGCGGGTAAACACTGAAGCTTTCTTT. Translating it yields CASSEGRRVNTEAFF.

The V call is TRBV7-2, the J call TRBJ1-2, with 9 bases that match TRBD1. V lost 4 bases, J lost 10 bases, and 13 bases stayed unmatched. Germline CDR1 reads SGHTA; CDR2 reads FQGNSA. The CDR3 runs 15 residues. The CDR3 coding sequence is TGTGCCAGCAGCTCTAACCAAATGAGACAGGGGGACTACACCTTC. Translating it yields CASSSNQMRQGDYTF.

The chain uses TRBV11-2 and TRBJ2-1, with TRBD1 matching over 11 bases. Per the germline V gene, CDR1 is SGHAT and CDR2 is FQNNGV. J gave up 8 bases and V 6 bases, and 9 bases lay outside the gene matches. This CDR3 contains 15 residues. CDR3 loop: CASRLPGQGDHEQFF. DNA of the CDR3: TGTGCCAGCAGATTACCGGGACAGGGGGACCATGAGCAGTTCTTC.

The chain couples TRBV3-1 (or the pseudogene TRBV3-2) to TRBJ2-3, with D possibly being TRBD2 (5 bases). With 0 bases removed from V and 4 bases from J, the gap between germline ends came to 11 bases. The length of the CDR3 is 15 residues. Germline V gives CDR1 LGHDT, CDR2 YNNKEL (reference sequence). The DNA of the CDR3 is TGTGCCAGCAGCCAAGATCTAGCTAGCCCAGATACGCAGTATTTT. It translates to CASSQDLASPDTQYF.

The rearrangement links TRBV9 to TRBJ1-2, with D possibly matching TRBD1 (5 bases). Between the trimmed V and J ends, which lost 0 bases and 5 bases, there was a span of 11 bases. This CDR3 contains 14 residues. Germline CDR1 and CDR2: SGDLS and YYNGEE. This chain's CDR3 is CASSVEEGAYGYTF. The CDR3 nucleotides read TGTGCCAGCAGCGTAGAGGAAGGGGCTTATGGCTACACCTTC.

The genes are TRBV7-2 and TRBJ2-3; 8 bases map to TRBD2. CDR1 and CDR2 (germline): SGHTA, FQGNSA. With 4 bases clipped from V and 0 bases from J, the junction kept 12 bases outside the gene matches. The length of the CDR3 is 18 residues. This chain's CDR3 is CASSSFAGAGGSTDTQYF. CDR3 DNA: TGTGCCAGCAGCTCGTTCGCGGGGGCGGGAGGAAGCACAGATACGCAGTATTTT.

This clone was observed a single time. CDR3 DNA: TGTGCCAGCAGCTTTGGTTGGGAGACAGGAAACACCATATATTTT. It yields the protein CASSFGWETGNTIYF. The V call is TRBV11-2, the J call TRBJ1-3; D unclear. V was pared by 3 bases and J by 4 bases, with 13 bases between. This CDR3 spans 15 amino acids. The germline V gene has CDR1 SGHAT and CDR2 FQNNGV.

Here the CDR3 DNA reads TGTGCCAGCAGCTTAGAGGACAGGGGGCAGTTCTTC. Its translation: CASSLEDRGQFF. This chain links TRBV11-2 with TRBJ2-1; 9 nucleotides match TRBD1. The V gene's germline CDR1 is SGHAT and CDR2 FQNNGV. CDR3 length: 12 amino acids. V gave up 0 bases and J gave up 12 bases; unmatched junction bases: 0.

The V and J genes are TRBV21-1 and TRBJ2-3; no DNA check was done on the table's D call, TRBD2. TRBV21-1 is flagged as a pseudogene. CDR3 length: 18 amino acids. The CDR3 bases are TGTGCCAGCAGCAAAGCGCTCCGACGGGGACTAGCGACAGATACGCAGTATTTT. Its protein is CASSKALRRGLATDTQYF.